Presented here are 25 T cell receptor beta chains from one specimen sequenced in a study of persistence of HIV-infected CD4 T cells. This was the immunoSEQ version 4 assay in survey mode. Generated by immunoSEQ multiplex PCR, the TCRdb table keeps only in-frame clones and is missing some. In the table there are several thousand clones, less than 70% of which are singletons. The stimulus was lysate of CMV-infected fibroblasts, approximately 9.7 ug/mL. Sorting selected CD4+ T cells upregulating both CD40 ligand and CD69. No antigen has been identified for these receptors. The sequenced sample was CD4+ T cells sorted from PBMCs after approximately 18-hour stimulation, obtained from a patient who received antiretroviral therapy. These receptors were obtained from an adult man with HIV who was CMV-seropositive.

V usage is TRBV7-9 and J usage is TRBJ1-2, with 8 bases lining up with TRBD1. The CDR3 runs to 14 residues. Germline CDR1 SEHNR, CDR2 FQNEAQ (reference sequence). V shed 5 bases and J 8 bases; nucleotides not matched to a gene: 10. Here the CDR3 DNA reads TGTGCCAGCAGCCGTGACAGGGGAGACGAGGGCTACACCTTC. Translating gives CASSRDRGDEGYTF.

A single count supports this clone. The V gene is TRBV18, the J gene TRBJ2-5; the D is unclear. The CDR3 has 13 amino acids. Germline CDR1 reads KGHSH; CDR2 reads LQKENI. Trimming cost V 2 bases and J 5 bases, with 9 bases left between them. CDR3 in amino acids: CASSPSLAETQYF. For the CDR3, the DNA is TGTGCCAGCTCACCATCCCTGGCGGAGACCCAGTACTTC. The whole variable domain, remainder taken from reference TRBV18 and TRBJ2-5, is NAGVMQNPRHLVRRRGQEARLRCSPMKGHSHVYWYRQLPEEGLKFMVYLQKENIIDESGMPKERFSAEFPKEGPSILRIQQVVRGDSAAYFCASSPSLAETQYFGPGTRLLVL.

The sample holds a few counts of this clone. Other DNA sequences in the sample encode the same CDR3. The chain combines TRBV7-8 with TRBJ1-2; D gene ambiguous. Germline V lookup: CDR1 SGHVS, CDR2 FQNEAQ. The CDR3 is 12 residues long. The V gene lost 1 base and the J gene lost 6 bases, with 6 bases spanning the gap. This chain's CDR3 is CASSLVGDGYTF. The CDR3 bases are TGTGCCAGCAGCTTAGTTGGGGATGGCTACACCTTC.

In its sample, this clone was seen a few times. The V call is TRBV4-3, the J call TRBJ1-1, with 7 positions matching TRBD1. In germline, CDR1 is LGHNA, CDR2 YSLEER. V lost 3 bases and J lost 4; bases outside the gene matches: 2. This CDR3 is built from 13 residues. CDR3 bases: TGCGCCAGCAGCCAGCCAGGGGGCACTGAAGCTTTCTTT. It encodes CASSQPGGTEAFF.

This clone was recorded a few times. The CDR3: CASSYRGQGSTEAFF. The CDR3 coding sequence is TGTGCCAGCAGTTACCGGGGGCAGGGGAGCACTGAAGCTTTCTTT. The rearrangement joins TRBV6-8 to TRBJ1-1; D possibly corresponds to TRBD1 (6 bases). Germline lookup yields CDR1 MNHGY and CDR2 SAAAGT. V was trimmed by 2 bases and J by 4 bases, leaving 14 bases between them. This CDR3 region has 15 residues.

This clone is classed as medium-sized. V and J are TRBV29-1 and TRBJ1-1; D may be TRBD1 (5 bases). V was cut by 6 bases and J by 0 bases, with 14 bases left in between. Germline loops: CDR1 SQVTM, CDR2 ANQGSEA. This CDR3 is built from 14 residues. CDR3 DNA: TGCAGCGTCGTGGACAATTTCATGAACACTGAAGCTTTCTTT. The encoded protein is CSVVDNFMNTEAFF. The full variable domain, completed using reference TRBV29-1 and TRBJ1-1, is SAVISQKPSRDICQRGTSLTIQCQVDSQVTMMFWYRQQPGQSLTLIATANQGSEATYESGFVIDKFPISRPNLTFSTLTVSNMSPEDSSIYLCSVVDNFMNTEAFFGQGTRLTVV.

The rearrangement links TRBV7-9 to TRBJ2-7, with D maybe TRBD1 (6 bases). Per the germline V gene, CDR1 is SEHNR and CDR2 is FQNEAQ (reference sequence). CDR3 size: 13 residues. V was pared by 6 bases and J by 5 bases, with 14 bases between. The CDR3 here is CASRTTDRHEQYF. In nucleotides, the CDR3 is TGTGCCAGCAGAACTACAGACAGGCACGAGCAGTACTTC.

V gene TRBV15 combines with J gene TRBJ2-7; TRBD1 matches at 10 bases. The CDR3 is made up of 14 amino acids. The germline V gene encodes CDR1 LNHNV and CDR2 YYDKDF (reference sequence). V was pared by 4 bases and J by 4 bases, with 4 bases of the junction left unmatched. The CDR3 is CATSKGQGTYEQYF. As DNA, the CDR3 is TGTGCCACCAGCAAGGGACAGGGGACGTACGAGCAGTACTTC.

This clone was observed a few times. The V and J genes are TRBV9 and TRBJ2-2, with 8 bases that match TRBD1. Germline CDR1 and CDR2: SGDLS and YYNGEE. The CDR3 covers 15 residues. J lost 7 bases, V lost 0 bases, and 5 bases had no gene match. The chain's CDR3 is CASSVEDRGGGELFF. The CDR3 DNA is TGTGCCAGCAGCGTAGAAGACAGGGGCGGCGGGGAGCTGTTTTTT.

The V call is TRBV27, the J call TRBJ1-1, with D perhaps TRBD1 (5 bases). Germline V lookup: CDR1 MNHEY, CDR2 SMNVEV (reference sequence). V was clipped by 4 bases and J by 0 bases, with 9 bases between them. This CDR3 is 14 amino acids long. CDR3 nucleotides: TGTGCCAGCAGTTCGACAGTCATGAACACTGAAGCTTTCTTT. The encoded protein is CASSSTVMNTEAFF.

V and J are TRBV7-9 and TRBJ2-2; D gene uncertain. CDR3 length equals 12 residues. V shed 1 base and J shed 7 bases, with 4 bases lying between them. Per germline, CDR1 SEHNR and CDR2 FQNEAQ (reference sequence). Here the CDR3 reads CASSLDIGELFF. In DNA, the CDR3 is TGTGCCAGCAGCTTAGATATCGGGGAGCTGTTTTTT.

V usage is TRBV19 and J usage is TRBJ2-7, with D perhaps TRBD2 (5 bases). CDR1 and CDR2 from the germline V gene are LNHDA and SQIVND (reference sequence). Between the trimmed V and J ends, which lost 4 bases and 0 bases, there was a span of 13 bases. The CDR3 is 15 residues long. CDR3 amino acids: CASSREPGISYEQYF. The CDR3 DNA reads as TGTGCCAGTAGTAGGGAGCCCGGGATCTCCTACGAGCAGTACTTC.

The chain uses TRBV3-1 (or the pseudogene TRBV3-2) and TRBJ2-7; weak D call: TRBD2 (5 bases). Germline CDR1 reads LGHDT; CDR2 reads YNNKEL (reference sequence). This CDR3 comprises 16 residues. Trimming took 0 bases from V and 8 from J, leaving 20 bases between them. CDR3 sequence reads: CASSQDGSRRTQKQYF. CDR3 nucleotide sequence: TGTGCCAGCAGCCAAGATGGCTCCCGACGGACTCAAAAGCAGTACTTC.

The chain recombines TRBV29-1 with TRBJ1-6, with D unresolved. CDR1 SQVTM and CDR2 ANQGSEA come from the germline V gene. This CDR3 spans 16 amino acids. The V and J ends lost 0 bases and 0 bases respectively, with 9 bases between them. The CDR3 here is CSVEDHSFSYNSPLHF. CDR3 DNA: TGCAGCGTTGAAGATCACAGTTTCTCCTATAATTCACCCCTCCACTTT.

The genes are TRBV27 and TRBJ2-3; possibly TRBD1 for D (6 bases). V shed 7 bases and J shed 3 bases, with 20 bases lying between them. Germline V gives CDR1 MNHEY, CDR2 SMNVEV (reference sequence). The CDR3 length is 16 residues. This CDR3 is CASTLPGQGRTDTQYF. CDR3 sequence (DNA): TGTGCCAGCACCCTACCGGGGCAGGGGAGAACAGATACGCAGTATTTT.

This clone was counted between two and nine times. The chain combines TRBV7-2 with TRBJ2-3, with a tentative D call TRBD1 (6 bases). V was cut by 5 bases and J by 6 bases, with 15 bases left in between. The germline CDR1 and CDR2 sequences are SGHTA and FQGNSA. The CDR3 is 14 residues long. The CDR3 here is CASSPRQVADTQYF. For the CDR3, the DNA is TGTGCCAGCAGCCCCCGACAGGTAGCCGATACGCAGTATTTT.

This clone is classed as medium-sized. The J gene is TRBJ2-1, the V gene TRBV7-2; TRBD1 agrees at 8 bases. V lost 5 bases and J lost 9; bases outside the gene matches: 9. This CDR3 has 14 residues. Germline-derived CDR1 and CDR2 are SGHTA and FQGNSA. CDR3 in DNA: TGTGCCAGCAGCCCCCAGACAGGGGCAATTGAGCAGTTCTTC. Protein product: CASSPQTGAIEQFF.

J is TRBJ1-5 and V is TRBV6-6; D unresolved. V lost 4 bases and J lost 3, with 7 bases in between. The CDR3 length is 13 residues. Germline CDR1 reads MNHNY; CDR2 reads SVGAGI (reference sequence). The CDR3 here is CASSLSLNQPQHF. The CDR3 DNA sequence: TGTGCCAGCAGTTTATCACTCAATCAGCCCCAGCATTTT.

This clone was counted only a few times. CDR3 sequence: CASSQESGGAQETQYF. The CDR3 DNA follows: TGTGCCAGCAGCCAAGAAAGCGGGGGGGCCCAAGAGACCCAGTACTTC. The rearrangement uses TRBV4-2 and TRBJ2-5, with TRBD2 identical over 10 bases. The length of the CDR3 is 16 residues. Per the germline V gene, CDR1 is LGHNA and CDR2 is YNFKEQ. V shed 0 bases, J shed 1 base, and the junction held 2 bases outside the gene matches.

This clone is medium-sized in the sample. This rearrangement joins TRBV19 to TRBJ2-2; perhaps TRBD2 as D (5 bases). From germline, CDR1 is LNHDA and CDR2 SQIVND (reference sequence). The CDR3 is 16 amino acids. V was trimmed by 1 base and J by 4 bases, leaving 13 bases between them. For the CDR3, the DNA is TGTGCCAGTAGTATAGCGCAGGCGGCGGGCACCGGGGAGCTGTTTTTT. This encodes CASSIAQAAGTGELFF.

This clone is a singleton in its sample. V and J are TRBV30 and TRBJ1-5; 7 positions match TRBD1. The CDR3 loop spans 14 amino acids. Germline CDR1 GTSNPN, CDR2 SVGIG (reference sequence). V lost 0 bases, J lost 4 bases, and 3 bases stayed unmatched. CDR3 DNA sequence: TGTGCCTGGAGTGTCGGCAGGGGGAATCAGCCCCAGCATTTT. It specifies CAWSVGRGNQPQHF.

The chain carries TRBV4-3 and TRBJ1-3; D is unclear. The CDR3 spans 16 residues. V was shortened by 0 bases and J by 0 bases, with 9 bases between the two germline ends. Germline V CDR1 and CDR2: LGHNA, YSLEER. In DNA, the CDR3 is TGCGCCAGCAGCCAAGAAACGTGGAGCTCTGGAAACACCATATATTTT. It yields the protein CASSQETWSSGNTIYF.

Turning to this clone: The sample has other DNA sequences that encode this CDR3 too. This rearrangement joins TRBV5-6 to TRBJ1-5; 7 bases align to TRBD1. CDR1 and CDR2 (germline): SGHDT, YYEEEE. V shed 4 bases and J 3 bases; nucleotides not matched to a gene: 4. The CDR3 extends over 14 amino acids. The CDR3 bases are TGTGCCAGCAGCCTACAGGGGATCAATCAGCCCCAGCATTTT. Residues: CASSLQGINQPQHF.

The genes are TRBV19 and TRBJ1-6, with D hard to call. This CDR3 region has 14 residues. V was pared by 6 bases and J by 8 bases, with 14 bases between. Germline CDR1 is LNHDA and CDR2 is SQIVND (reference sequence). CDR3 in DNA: TGTGCCAGTAGCACTGGGCCCTTGGATTCACCCCTCCACTTT. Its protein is CASSTGPLDSPLHF.

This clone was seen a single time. CDR3 nucleotides: TGTGCCAGCAGTCCCCGGACAGGCTTTACAGATACGCAGTATTTT. It translates to CASSPRTGFTDTQYF. J is TRBJ2-3 and V is TRBV6-5, with 7 bases lining up with TRBD1. This CDR3 spans 15 amino acids. Germline CDR1 and CDR2: MNHEY and SVGAGI. J was trimmed by 3 bases and V by 5 bases; bases with no gene match: 8.